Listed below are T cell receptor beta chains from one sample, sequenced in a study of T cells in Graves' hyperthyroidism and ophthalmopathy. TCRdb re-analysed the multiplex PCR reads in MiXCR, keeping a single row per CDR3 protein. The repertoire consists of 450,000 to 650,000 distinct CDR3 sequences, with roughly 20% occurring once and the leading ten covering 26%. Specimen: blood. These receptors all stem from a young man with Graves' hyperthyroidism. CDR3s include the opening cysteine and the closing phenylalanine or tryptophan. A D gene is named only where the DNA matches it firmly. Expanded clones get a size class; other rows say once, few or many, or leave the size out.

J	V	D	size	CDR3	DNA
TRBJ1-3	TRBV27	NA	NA	CATGERTSGNTIYF	TGTGCCACTGGGGAAAGGACCTCTGGAAACACCATATATTTT
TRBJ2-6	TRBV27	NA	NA	CASSLLGVKGANVLTF	TGTGCCAGCAGTTTATTAGGGGTTAAAGGGGCCAACGTCCTGACTTTC
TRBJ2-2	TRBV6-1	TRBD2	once	CASSLASGSYTGELFF	TGTGCCAGCAGCTTGGCTAGCGGGAGTTACACCGGGGAGCTGTTTTTT
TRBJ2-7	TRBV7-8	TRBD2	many	CASSRLGLQYEQYF	TGTGCCAGCAGCCGCCTGGGACTACAATACGAGCAGTACTTC
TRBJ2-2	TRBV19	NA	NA	CASSIDQGGELFF	TGTGCCAGTAGTATAGATCAGGGCGGGGAGCTGTTTTTT
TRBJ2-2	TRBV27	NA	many	CASSSGHHRAGELFF	TGTGCCAGCAGTTCCGGACACCACCGCGCCGGGGAGCTGTTTTTT
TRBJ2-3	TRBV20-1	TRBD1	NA	CSARSWDRGPDTQYF	TGCAGTGCTAGATCCTGGGACAGGGGGCCAGATACGCAGTATTTT
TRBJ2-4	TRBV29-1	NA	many	CSVRPSFLLAKNIQYF	TGCAGCGTCCGCCCCTCCTTCTTACTAGCCAAAAACATTCAGTACTTC
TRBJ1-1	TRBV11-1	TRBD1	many	CASSPGTGRTEAFF	TGTGCCAGCAGCCCCGGGACAGGGCGCACTGAAGCTTTCTTT
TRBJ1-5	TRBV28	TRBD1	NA	CASTPIQGAGNQPQHF	TGTGCCAGCACCCCAATACAGGGGGCGGGCAATCAGCCCCAGCATTTT
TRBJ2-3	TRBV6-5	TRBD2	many	CASTLAGGADTQYF	TGTGCCAGCACTCTAGCGGGAGGGGCAGATACGCAGTATTTT
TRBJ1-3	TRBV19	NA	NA	CASTRGNTIYF	TGTGCCAGTACGCGAGGAAACACCATATATTTT
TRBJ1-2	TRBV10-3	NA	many	CAISESNQKDGYTF	TGTGCCATCAGTGAGTCGAACCAGAAGGATGGCTACACCTTC
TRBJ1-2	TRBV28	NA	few	CASSSGSANYGYTF	TGTGCCAGCAGTTCCGGGTCGGCTAACTATGGCTACACCTTC
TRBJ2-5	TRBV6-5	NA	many	CASSRESIETQYF	TGTGCCAGCAGTCGAGAGTCAATCGAGACCCAGTACTTC
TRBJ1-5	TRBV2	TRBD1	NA	CASRTGGHGNQPQHF	TGTGCCAGCAGGACAGGGGGTCATGGCAATCAGCCCCAGCATTTT
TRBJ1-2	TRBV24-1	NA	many	CATSDNVRYTF	TGTGCCACCAGTGACAATGTCCGCTACACCTTC
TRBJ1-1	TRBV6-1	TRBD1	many	CASRGRGQGDTEAFF	TGTGCCAGCAGGGGAAGGGGACAGGGGGACACTGAAGCTTTCTTT
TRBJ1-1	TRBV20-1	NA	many	CSAEVNTEAFF	TGCAGTGCAGAGGTGAACACTGAAGCTTTCTTT
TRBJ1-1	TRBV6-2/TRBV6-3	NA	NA	CASRTLGWTEAFF	TGTGCCAGCAGAACTTTGGGGTGGACTGAAGCTTTCTTT
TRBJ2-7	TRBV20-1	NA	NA	CSARVGGWLASYEQYF	TGCAGTGCTAGAGTAGGTGGCTGGCTAGCCTCCTACGAGCAGTACTTC
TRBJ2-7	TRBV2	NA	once	CASRTPRDEQYF	TGTGCCAGCAGGACCCCTCGAGATGAGCAGTACTTC
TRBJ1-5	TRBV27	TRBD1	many	CASATGGRNQPQHF	TGTGCCAGCGCGACAGGGGGTAGGAATCAGCCCCAGCATTTT
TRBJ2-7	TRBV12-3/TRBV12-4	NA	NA	CASSYLGDTYEQYF	TGTGCCAGCAGTTACCTGGGTGACACCTACGAGCAGTACTTC
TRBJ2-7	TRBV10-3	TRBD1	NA	CAISGVGTGNYEQYF	TGTGCCATCAGTGGTGTCGGGACAGGGAACTACGAGCAGTACTTC
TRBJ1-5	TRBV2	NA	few	CASAGIKYQPQHF	TGTGCCAGCGCAGGGATTAAGTATCAGCCCCAGCATTTT
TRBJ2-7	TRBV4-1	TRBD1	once	CASSQERTGGRYEQYF	TGCGCCAGCAGCCAAGAGAGGACAGGGGGCCGTTACGAGCAGTACTTC
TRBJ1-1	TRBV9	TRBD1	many	CASSVGGTAPRSTEAFF	TGTGCCAGCAGCGTAGGTGGGACAGCTCCCCGGAGCACTGAAGCTTTCTTT
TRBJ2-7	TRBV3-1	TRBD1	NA	CASSQVDRGNEQYF	TGTGCCAGCAGCCAAGTAGACAGGGGCAACGAGCAGTACTTC
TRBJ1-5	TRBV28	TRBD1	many	CASSRPGQFNQPQHF	TGTGCCAGCAGTCGACCGGGACAGTTCAATCAGCCCCAGCATTTT
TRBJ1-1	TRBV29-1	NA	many	CSVEPGTSNTEAFF	TGCAGCGTTGAACCCGGGACGTCGAACACTGAAGCTTTCTTT
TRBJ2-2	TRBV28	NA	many	CASSLLRDTYTGELFF	TGTGCCAGCAGTTTGCTCCGGGACACCTACACCGGGGAGCTGTTTTTT
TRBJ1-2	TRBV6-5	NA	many	CASSLGRSNYGYTF	TGTGCCAGCAGTCTCGGCAGGTCTAACTATGGCTACACCTTC
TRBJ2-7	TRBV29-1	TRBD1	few	CSVGQGARYEQYF	TGCAGCGTTGGACAGGGGGCGAGGTACGAGCAGTACTTC
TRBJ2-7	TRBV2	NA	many	CASSRGAILSYEQYF	TGTGCCAGCAGTCGGGGAGCCATACTCTCCTACGAGCAGTACTTC
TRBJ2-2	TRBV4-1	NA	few	CASSQEPDRNTGELFF	TGCGCCAGCAGCCAAGAACCCGACAGGAACACCGGGGAGCTGTTTTTT
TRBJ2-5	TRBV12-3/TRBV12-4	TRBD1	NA	CASSLNRGMWETQYF	TGTGCCAGCAGTTTGAACAGGGGAATGTGGGAGACCCAGTACTTC
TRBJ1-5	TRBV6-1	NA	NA	CASSVQGYGNQPQHF	TGTGCCAGCAGTGTACAGGGATATGGCAATCAGCCCCAGCATTTT
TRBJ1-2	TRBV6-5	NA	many	CAILQRGNGYTF	TGTGCCATTTTACAACGGGGTAATGGCTACACCTTC
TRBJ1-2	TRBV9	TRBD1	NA	CASSVDLGGGGGYTF	TGTGCCAGCAGCGTAGATCTCGGAGGAGGGGGCGGCTACACCTTC
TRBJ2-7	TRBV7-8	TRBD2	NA	CASRESGRAYEQYF	TGTGCCAGCAGAGAAAGCGGGAGGGCTTACGAGCAGTACTTC
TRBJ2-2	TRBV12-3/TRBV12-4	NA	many	CASSLGVGKGTNTGELFF	TGTGCCAGCAGTCTGGGGGTAGGGAAGGGAACTAACACCGGGGAGCTGTTTTTT
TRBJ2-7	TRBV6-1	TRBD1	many	CASSRDREGYEQYF	TGTGCCAGCAGCCGGGACAGGGAGGGCTACGAGCAGTACTTC
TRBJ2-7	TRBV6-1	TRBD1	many	CASSEGQGAPYEQYF	TGTGCCAGCAGTGAAGGACAGGGGGCTCCCTACGAGCAGTACTTC
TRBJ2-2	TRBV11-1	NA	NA	CASSSLDSRTLAGELFF	TGTGCCAGCAGCTCCCTGGACAGTAGGACCCTCGCCGGGGAGCTGTTTTTT
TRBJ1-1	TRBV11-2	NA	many	CASSAPQTGNTEAFF	TGTGCCAGCAGCGCTCCCCAGACAGGGAACACTGAAGCTTTCTTT
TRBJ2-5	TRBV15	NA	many	CATSSGSKETQYF	TGTGCCACCAGCAGCGGCAGTAAAGAGACCCAGTACTTC
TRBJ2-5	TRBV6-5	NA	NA	CASSYAGARETQYF	TGTGCCAGCAGTTACGCAGGGGCGCGAGAGACCCAGTACTTC
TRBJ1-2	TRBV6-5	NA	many	CASSPTLEAYGYTF	TGTGCCAGCAGTCCTACTCTGGAGGCCTATGGCTACACCTTC
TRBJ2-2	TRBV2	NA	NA	CASSGRSADTGELFF	TGTGCCAGCAGCGGTAGGTCTGCGGACACCGGGGAGCTGTTTTTT
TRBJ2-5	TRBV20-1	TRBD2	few	CSARGLTSMETQYF	TGCAGTGCTAGAGGGTTGACTAGCATGGAGACCCAGTACTTC
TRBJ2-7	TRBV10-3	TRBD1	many	CAITPGQGTYEQYF	TGTGCCATCACCCCCGGACAGGGAACCTACGAGCAGTACTTC
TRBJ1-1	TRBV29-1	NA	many	CSVHGILNTEAFF	TGCAGCGTCCACGGGATCCTGAACACTGAAGCTTTCTTT
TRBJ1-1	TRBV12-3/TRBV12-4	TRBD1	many	CASSRQGANTEAFF	TGTGCCAGCAGCCGACAGGGCGCGAACACTGAAGCTTTCTTT
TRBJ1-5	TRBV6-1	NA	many	CASSENDSNQPQHF	TGTGCCAGCAGTGAGAATGATAGCAATCAGCCCCAGCATTTT
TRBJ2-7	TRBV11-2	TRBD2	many	CASSPTAGGISYEQYF	TGTGCCAGCAGCCCAACAGCGGGGGGCATCTCCTACGAGCAGTACTTC
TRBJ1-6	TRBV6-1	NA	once	CASSETWTGDSPLHF	TGTGCCAGCAGTGAAACTTGGACCGGCGATTCACCCCTCCACTTT
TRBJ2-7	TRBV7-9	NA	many	CASNGAGRSYEQYF	TGTGCCAGCAATGGGGCCGGGCGCTCCTACGAGCAGTACTTC
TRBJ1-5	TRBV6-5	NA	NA	CASSYFQQGSSNQPQHF	TGTGCCAGCAGTTACTTCCAACAGGGCTCTAGCAATCAGCCCCAGCATTTT
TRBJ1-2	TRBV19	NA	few	CASSMSPRGYGYTF	TGTGCCAGTAGTATGTCGCCCAGGGGCTATGGCTACACCTTC